The 30 T cell receptor beta chains listed next were all sequenced from one sample in a study of shared clonotypes between healthy human individuals. Naive CD8 cells lacked CD45RO, underwent positive selection for CCR7 and left out terminally differentiated effector memory CD45RA+ cells. TCRdb keeps only in-frame clones here, not all; method: immunoSEQ multiplex PCR. The sample lists 660,000 or so clones, approximately 96% occurring once. Sequenced material: naive CD8+ T cells sorted from blood. Receptors were obtained from a woman aged 25 to 39 in good health.

The CDR3 protein is CASSTDLLARTDTQYF. The CDR3 DNA reads TGTGCCAGCAGCACGGATCTTCTCGCTCGCACAGATACGCAGTATTTT. The rearrangement joins TRBV5-4 to TRBJ2-3; D not certain. This CDR3 comprises 16 residues. V lost 4 bases and J lost 1, with 16 bases in between. Germline V gene sequence: CDR1 SGHNT, CDR2 YYREEE (reference sequence).

The genes are TRBV28 and TRBJ2-7; D is possibly TRBD2 (5 bases). V dropped 5 bases and J dropped 3 bases, with 14 bases sitting between them. Germline assignment: CDR1 MDHEN and CDR2 SYDVKM. This CDR3 has 14 amino acids. The CDR3 spells CASSPFPGDYEQYF. In nucleotides, the CDR3 is TGTGCCAGCAGTCCCTTTCCCGGGGACTACGAGCAGTACTTC. Based on the CDR3 plus reference TRBV28 and TRBJ2-7, the full variable domain is DVKVTQSSRYLVKRTGEKVFLECVQDMDHENMFWYRQDPGLGLRLIYFSYDVKMKEKGDIPEGYSVSREKKERFSLILESASTNQTSMYLCASSPFPGDYEQYFGPGTRLTVT.

The chain carries TRBV10-1 and TRBJ2-1, with 11 bases matching TRBD2. Looked up from germline, CDR1 is WNHNN and CDR2 is SYGVQD (reference sequence). The V and J ends lost 3 bases and 7 bases, in that order; junction bases with no gene match: 8. The CDR3 totals 16 residues. The CDR3 nucleotides read TGCGCCAGCAGTGACTCACTAGCGGGAGTGGGAAATGAGCAGTTCTTC. It yields the protein CASSDSLAGVGNEQFF.

The V gene is TRBV5-6, the J gene TRBJ2-3; 10 positions agree with TRBD2. Trimming took 5 bases from V and 2 from J; bases not matched to a gene: 11. Per germline, CDR1 SGHDT and CDR2 YYEEEE. The CDR3 covers 17 residues. CDR3 nucleotide sequence: TGTGCCAGCAGTTCCCCCATTACTAGCGGGGCCACAGATACGCAGTATTTT. Amino acids: CASSSPITSGATDTQYF.

This clone has just one count. The J gene is TRBJ2-7, the V gene TRBV28; a possible D gene is TRBD2 (6 bases). In germline, CDR1 is MDHEN, CDR2 SYDVKM. This CDR3 is 15 amino acids long. V dropped 1 base and J dropped 3 bases, with 13 bases sitting between them. CDR3 DNA: TGTGCCAGCAGTTTATCTTCGGGGGACGACTACGAGCAGTACTTC. It is translated as CASSLSSGDDYEQYF.

V and J are TRBV5-1 and TRBJ2-7; the match to TRBD2 covers 11 bases. The ends lost 4 bases at V and 5 bases at J; junction bases unmatched: 8. This CDR3 has 15 amino acids. CDR1 is SGHRS and CDR2 is YFSETQ in the germline V gene. CDR3 region: CASSGRLAGYDEQYF. CDR3 sequence (DNA): TGCGCCAGCAGCGGGAGACTAGCGGGATACGACGAGCAGTACTTC.

Of note for this clone: Different DNA sequences within this sample yield the same CDR3. The V and J genes are TRBV19 and TRBJ2-1; 9 bases agree with TRBD2. The CDR3 length is 17 residues. CDR1 and CDR2 (germline): LNHDA, SQIVND (reference sequence). V gave up 3 bases and J gave up 4 bases; unmatched junction bases: 10. CDR3 sequence: CASSIPVEREAYNEQFF. CDR3 in DNA: TGTGCCAGTAGTATTCCGGTTGAGCGGGAGGCTTACAATGAGCAGTTCTTC.

The genes are TRBV28 and TRBJ2-7; weak D call: TRBD2 (5 bases). There are 12 residues in the CDR3. Germline V CDR1 and CDR2: MDHEN, SYDVKM. V lost 10 bases, J lost 5 bases, and 15 bases lay in between. The CDR3 DNA is TGTGCCATTCAACCGAGGGTCGACGAGCAGTACTTC. Translation gives CAIQPRVDEQYF.

The table lists this clone with a few counts. The chain couples TRBV27 to TRBJ1-1; D uncertain. The ends were cut back, 7 bases at V and 6 bases at J, with 9 bases in the middle. CDR3 length: 11 residues. From germline, CDR1 is MNHEY and CDR2 SMNVEV (reference sequence). The CDR3 spells CASTNFAEAFF. CDR3 in DNA: TGTGCCAGCACCAACTTCGCTGAAGCTTTCTTT.

This clone was observed a handful of times. The chain couples TRBV6-5 to TRBJ1-1; D unclear. Trimming pared 9 bases from V and 0 bases from J, leaving 11 bases between. CDR1 and CDR2 (germline): MNHEY, SVGAGI. CDR3 length: 13 amino acids. CDR3 nucleotides: TGTGCCAGTACGGGGTCGGTGAACACTGAAGCTTTCTTT. Its protein product is CASTGSVNTEAFF.

The chain carries TRBV19 and TRBJ1-3; D ambiguous. The germline gives CDR1 LNHDA, CDR2 SQIVND (reference sequence). V was clipped by 5 bases and J by 2 bases, with 7 bases between them. This CDR3 spans 13 amino acids. This chain's CDR3 is CASSHGAGNTIYF. CDR3 sequence (DNA): TGTGCCAGTAGTCACGGGGCTGGAAACACCATATATTTT.

V gene TRBV28 combines with J gene TRBJ2-2, with 7 nucleotides matching TRBD1. The CDR3 covers 17 residues. Unmatched junction bases numbered 10, after V lost 3 bases and J lost 3 bases. CDR1 is MDHEN, CDR2 SYDVKM, per germline. The CDR3 spells CASSLLGDSDYTGELFF. The CDR3 bases are TGTGCCAGCAGTTTGTTGGGGGACAGTGATTACACCGGGGAGCTGTTTTTT.

The chain's CDR3 is CASSQREDTSEQFF. Here the CDR3 DNA reads TGCGCCAGCAGCCAAAGGGAGGATACAAGTGAGCAGTTCTTC. J is TRBJ2-1 and V is TRBV4-1; a possible D gene is TRBD2 (6 bases). V lost 2 bases, J lost 9 bases, and 14 bases lay in between. Germline V gives CDR1 MGHRA, CDR2 YSYEKL. The CDR3 has 14 residues.

V usage is TRBV10-3 and J usage is TRBJ2-5, with TRBD2 as a possible D gene (5 bases). The ends were cut back, 0 bases at V and 3 bases at J, with 11 bases in the middle. Germline-derived CDR1 and CDR2 are ENHRY and SYGVKD. This CDR3 is 15 amino acids long. This CDR3 is CAISESLGSEETQYF. The CDR3 DNA is TGTGCCATCAGTGAGTCCTTAGGGAGCGAAGAGACCCAGTACTTC.

The chain combines TRBV4-1 with TRBJ2-3; tentatively, D is TRBD2 (7 bases). CDR3 size: 15 residues. With 4 bases removed from V and 3 bases from J, the gap between germline ends came to 14 bases. Germline values: CDR1 MGHRA, CDR2 YSYEKL. CDR3 residues: CASSPGAGETDTQYF. The CDR3 region has the DNA TGCGCCAGCAGCCCGGGGGCGGGGGAAACAGATACGCAGTATTTT.

This clone was counted a single time. This chain uses TRBV2 with TRBJ2-7; no clear D gene. CDR3 length equals 15 residues. Germline CDR1 and CDR2: SNHLY and FYNNEI. Between the trimmed V and J ends, which lost 1 base and 2 bases, there was a span of 12 bases. This CDR3 is CASSEGALRAYEQYF. In DNA, the CDR3 is TGTGCCAGCAGTGAAGGGGCGCTCAGAGCCTACGAGCAGTACTTC.

The V gene is TRBV5-6, the J gene TRBJ2-1; 7 bases line up with TRBD2. Germline lookup yields CDR1 SGHDT and CDR2 YYEEEE. There are 15 residues in the CDR3. The V and J ends lost 0 bases and 3 bases, in that order; junction bases with no gene match: 3. DNA for the CDR3: TGTGCCAGCAGCTTGGGCGGGAGTGGCTACAATGAGCAGTTCTTC. Amino acids: CASSLGGSGYNEQFF.

The V call is TRBV27, the J call TRBJ1-3; D remains unclear. The CDR3 spans 16 residues. In germline, CDR1 is MNHEY, CDR2 SMNVEV (reference sequence). Trimming stripped 5 bases from V and 0 bases from J, with 14 bases between. The chain's CDR3 is CASSPTTISSGNTIYF. DNA of the CDR3: TGTGCCAGCAGTCCCACGACTATCAGCTCTGGAAACACCATATATTTT.

This clone was found once. The chain has TRBV28 and TRBJ2-3; D gene unclear. Trimming removed 4 bases from V and 3 bases from J, with 5 bases in between. CDR1 is MDHEN, CDR2 SYDVKM, per germline. There are 12 residues in the CDR3. CDR3 protein: CASSYGTDTQYF. In DNA, the CDR3 is TGTGCCAGCAGTTACGGGACAGATACGCAGTATTTT. The full variable domain, in which reference TRBV28 and TRBJ2-3 provide the parts outside the CDR3, is DVKVTQSSRYLVKRTGEKVFLECVQDMDHENMFWYRQDPGLGLRLIYFSYDVKMKEKGDIPEGYSVSREKKERFSLILESASTNQTSMYLCASSYGTDTQYFGPGTRLTVL.

In this sample, this clone turned up once. This chain connects TRBV7-9 to TRBJ2-3; D ambiguous. The CDR3 is 14 residues long. Germline lookup yields CDR1 SEHNR and CDR2 FQNEAQ (reference sequence). The V end was cut by 6 bases, the J end by 1 base, with 11 bases between. The CDR3 loop reads CASRVELGTDTQYF. CDR3 DNA sequence: TGTGCCAGCAGGGTGGAGTTAGGCACAGATACGCAGTATTTT. The full variable domain, with the rest looked up from reference TRBV7-9 and TRBJ2-3, is DTGVSQNPRHKITKRGQNVTFRCDPISEHNRLYWYRQTLGQGPEFLTYFQNEAQLEKSRLLSDRFSAERPKGSFSTLEIQRTEQGDSAMYLCASRVELGTDTQYFGPGTRLTVL.

The rearrangement uses TRBV19 and TRBJ2-3; 11 bases are shared with TRBD2. Germline values: CDR1 LNHDA, CDR2 SQIVND (reference sequence). This CDR3 comprises 18 residues. V gave up 4 bases and J gave up 4 bases; unmatched junction bases: 13. In DNA form, the CDR3 reads TGTGCCAGTAGTAGTAGCGGGAGGGCCTATCCTCCCCCAGATACGCAGTATTTT. It encodes CASSSSGRAYPPPDTQYF.

This chain uses TRBV28 with TRBJ2-7; tentatively, D is TRBD1 (6 bases). The CDR3 consists of 16 residues. In germline, CDR1 is MDHEN, CDR2 SYDVKM. V was trimmed by 3 bases and J by 3 bases, leaving 18 bases between them. This CDR3 reads CASSFDMARGSYEQYF. Here the CDR3 DNA reads TGTGCCAGCAGTTTCGACATGGCCAGGGGAAGCTACGAGCAGTACTTC.

The rearrangement joins TRBV13 to TRBJ2-1, with D hard to call. Germline lookup yields CDR1 PRHDT and CDR2 FYEKMQ (reference sequence). This CDR3 has 11 amino acids. V was clipped by 9 bases and J by 4 bases, with 7 bases between them. The CDR3 region is CASLGYNEQFF. The CDR3 coding sequence is TGTGCCAGTCTAGGGTACAATGAGCAGTTCTTC.

V is TRBV28 and J is TRBJ2-1; the match to TRBD2 covers 8 bases. This CDR3 comprises 15 residues. Germline assignment: CDR1 MDHEN and CDR2 SYDVKM. The V and J ends lost 6 bases and 6 bases, in that order; junction bases with no gene match: 10. The CDR3 region is CASRPAGVGFNEQFF. The CDR3 DNA reads TGTGCCAGCAGACCAGCGGGAGTGGGGTTCAATGAGCAGTTCTTC.

The CDR3 here is CASEGLRSSTDTQYF. The CDR3 DNA sequence: TGTGCCAGCGAGGGACTGCGCTCGAGCACAGATACGCAGTATTTT. The chain joins TRBV11-2 to TRBJ2-3, with a weak D call TRBD2 (6 bases). Germline CDR1 is SGHAT and CDR2 is FQNNGV. The CDR3 is 15 residues long. Trimming took off 8 bases at V and 0 bases at J, with 15 bases between the two ends.

The DNA of the CDR3 is TGTGCCAGCAGCTCCACGTATGGGGATGGGGCAGATACGCAGTATTTT. Amino acid sequence: CASSSTYGDGADTQYF. This chain links TRBV11-3 with TRBJ2-3; D is undetermined. CDR1 and CDR2 (germline): SGHNT, YENEEA. Deletions cut 4 bases from V and 4 bases from J, with 18 bases between. The CDR3 consists of 16 residues.

A remark on this clone: Other DNA sequences in this sample translate to the same CDR3. The V call is TRBV19, the J call TRBJ2-7; TRBD2 agrees at 14 bases. Germline CDR1 LNHDA, CDR2 SQIVND (reference sequence). The V segment lost 6 bases and the J segment 4 bases; nucleotides outside the gene matches: 8. This CDR3 is built from 16 residues. CDR3 loop: CASSPGLAGVPYEQYF. The CDR3 region has the DNA TGTGCCAGTAGCCCGGGACTAGCGGGGGTGCCTTACGAGCAGTACTTC.

CDR3 DNA sequence: TGTGCCAGTAATTTTGCGAACAATGAGCAGTTCTTC. Protein sequence: CASNFANNEQFF. The genes are TRBV2 and TRBJ2-1; D gene unclear. This CDR3 has 12 residues. The V gene's germline CDR1 is SNHLY and CDR2 FYNNEI. The V gene lost 9 bases and the J gene lost 5 bases, with 11 bases spanning the gap.

This CDR3 is CASSRVQETQYF. The CDR3 DNA is TGTGCCAGCAGTCGAGTGCAAGAGACCCAGTACTTC. This chain uses TRBV25-1 with TRBJ2-5; D not resolved. Trimming removed 5 bases from V and 2 bases from J, with 6 bases in between. This CDR3 contains 12 residues. Germline CDR1 MGHDK, CDR2 SYGVNS.

The chain recombines TRBV5-6 with TRBJ2-5; 9 bases agree with TRBD2. Germline loops: CDR1 SGHDT, CDR2 YYEEEE. This CDR3 has 15 residues. V gave up 0 bases and J gave up 5 bases; unmatched junction bases: 5. Here the CDR3 DNA reads TGTGCCAGCAGCTTGGTGGCGGGAGGGAGCGAGACCCAGTACTTC. Translated: CASSLVAGGSETQYF.